This TCR beta chain was recorded in a study of T cell changes during pregnancy in multiple sclerosis (dated by TCRdb to about 2019). At the level of the whole study: The study looked at changes in the T cell repertoire across pregnancy in women with multiple sclerosis.

The library was produced with the immunoSEQ multiplex PCR assay. The table comes from immuneACCESS by way of TCRdb, which keeps in-frame sequences with V and J called. Part of the clones is missing from these tables; in studies checked, under half for an unresolved V gene and the rest for unknown reasons. The sample has just under 65,000 clones on record, roughly 96% of them singletons. The ten largest clonotypes hold approximately 2.5% of the sample. The CDR3, from cysteine to phenylalanine, totals 15 residues. Just CDR3 DNA is preserved here, 45 bases in frame from base 1. The V and J ends are trimmed by 4 bases and 3 bases, leaving 15 bases between them. From the germline V gene, CDR1 is MDHEN and CDR2 is SYDVKM. As to this clone: No cognate antigen has been identified for it. The input lacks base qualities; no much larger clone sits a single base away.

The chain employs TRBV28 and TRBJ2-5, with the D gene call left open. Sequenced here: CD8+ T cells from peripheral blood mononuclear cells, sampled after pregnancy. The receptor was derived from a female donor with multiple sclerosis, enrolled in a pregnancy study. The CDR3 region reads CASSSDVGRKETQYF. The bases are TGTGCCAGCAGTTCCGACGTGGGCCGGAAAGAGACCCAGTACTTC.